Listed here are 16 T cell receptor beta chains from one sample, sequenced in a study of T-cell memory formation after mild COVID-19. TCRdb independently ran MiXCR on the 5' RACE reads; one entry per CDR3 protein. The sample consists of 250,000 to 350,000 distinct CDR3 sequences, roughly a fifth of them appearing once. Sequencing input: PBMCs or a T cell subset sorted from them (not recorded which). These receptors were obtained from a man younger than 35 who had mild COVID-19 (a few samples of this study predate the infection). Cell type and time point are not known.

This clonotype was detected only a few times. V gene TRBV18 combines with J gene TRBJ2-7, with no clear D. In germline, CDR1 is KGHSH, CDR2 LQKENI. There are 14 residues in the CDR3. Trimming pared 6 bases from V and 2 bases from J, leaving 14 bases between. The CDR3 spells CASSPPGRPYEQYF. The CDR3 DNA sequence: TGTGCCAGCTCCCCGCCGGGCAGACCCTACGAGCAGTACTTC.

This clonotype was seen ten or more times. The V and J genes are TRBV9 and TRBJ1-1; D is unresolved. Trimming shortened V by 0 bases and J by 0 bases, and 9 bases separated the two germline ends. Germline CDR1 and CDR2: SGDLS and YYNGEE. CDR3 length equals 15 residues. The CDR3 loop is CASSVGVALNTEAFF. The CDR3 coding sequence is TGTGCCAGCAGCGTAGGAGTGGCCCTGAACACTGAAGCTTTCTTT.

This chain joins TRBV5-8 and TRBJ1-6; D is ambiguous. Germline assignment: CDR1 SGHTS and CDR2 YDEGEE. Trimming shortened V by 5 bases and J by 7 bases, and 10 bases separated the two germline ends. The CDR3 length is 13 residues. The CDR3 protein is CASRGRVNSPLHF. The CDR3 coding sequence is TGTGCCAGCAGGGGGAGGGTGAATTCACCCCTCCACTTT.

Written as DNA, the CDR3 is TGTGCCAGCAGCCAACAGGACGGAATCGGGGAAAAACTGTTTTTT. It codes for CASSQQDGIGEKLFF. The rearrangement joins TRBV14 to TRBJ1-4, with D unresolved. The CDR3 covers 15 residues. Deletions cut 2 bases from V and 8 bases from J, with 15 bases between. CDR1 and CDR2 from the germline V gene are SGHDN and FVKESK.

This rearrangement joins TRBV28 to TRBJ2-3; D is possibly TRBD1 or TRBD2 (5 bases each). Trimming removed 5 bases at V and 3 bases at J, with 9 bases between. The CDR3 spans 13 residues. Per the germline V gene, CDR1 is MDHEN and CDR2 is SYDVKM. The CDR3 reads CASSPRETDTQYF. CDR3 DNA sequence: TGTGCCAGCAGTCCCAGGGAGACAGATACGCAGTATTTT.

This clonotype was seen a few times. This chain links TRBV29-1 with TRBJ2-7; 9 bases match TRBD1. The germline V gene has CDR1 SQVTM and CDR2 ANQGSEA. This CDR3 spans 13 amino acids. Trimming cost V 3 bases and J 2 bases; bases outside gene matches: 2. The CDR3, as DNA: TGCAGCGTTGAGGGGACAGGGCCCTACGAGCAGTACTTC. Translating it yields CSVEGTGPYEQYF.

This clonotype was counted a few times. The rearrangement uses TRBV7-2 and TRBJ2-3, with TRBD2 matching over 8 bases. V shed 2 bases and J 2 bases; nucleotides not matched to a gene: 6. The germline gives CDR1 SGHTA, CDR2 FQGNSA. This CDR3 has 16 amino acids. Here the CDR3 DNA reads TGTGCCAGCAGCTTACAGAGCGGGGGAGTCACAGATACGCAGTATTTT. Translated, it gives CASSLQSGGVTDTQYF.

The V call is TRBV7-8, the J call TRBJ2-2; TRBD2 matches at 14 bases. Germline V CDR1 and CDR2: SGHVS, FQNEAQ. The length of the CDR3 is 16 residues. J was trimmed by 6 bases and V by 5 bases; bases with no gene match: 5. In DNA form, the CDR3 reads TGTGCCAGCAGCCACCGACTAGCGGGGGGGCCCGGGGAGCTGTTTTTT. It specifies CASSHRLAGGPGELFF.

This clonotype was recorded at least ten times. The genes are TRBV29-1 and TRBJ1-1, with D perhaps TRBD1 (5 bases). Deletions cut 6 bases from V and 1 base from J, with 12 bases between. The CDR3 is 13 amino acids. Germline CDR1 is SQVTM and CDR2 is ANQGSEA. The CDR3 sequence: CSVRGTENTEAFF. The CDR3 DNA follows: TGCAGCGTCCGCGGGACGGAGAACACTGAAGCTTTCTTT.

In its sample, this clonotype was seen a few times. The chain is built from TRBV3-1 and TRBJ2-5; 7 bases are a match to TRBD1. The CDR3 has 16 residues. The germline CDR1 and CDR2 sequences are LGHDT and YNNKEL (reference sequence). Germline trimming cut 0 bases from V and 2 bases from J; bases unmatched to any gene: 6. CDR3 residues: CASSQDRQGGQETQYF. CDR3 in DNA: TGTGCCAGCAGCCAAGACCGACAGGGCGGGCAAGAGACCCAGTACTTC.

The V call is TRBV7-2, the J call TRBJ2-1; D may correspond to TRBD1 or TRBD2 (6 bases each). With 5 bases removed from V and 7 bases from J, the gap between germline ends came to 18 bases. Germline V gives CDR1 SGHTA, CDR2 FQGNSA. The CDR3 extends over 15 amino acids. CDR3 DNA sequence: TGTGCCAGCAGCCCAGGCCGGGGGCTCGGGAATGAGCAGTTCTTC. Translating it yields CASSPGRGLGNEQFF.

The gene calls are TRBV6-5 and TRBJ2-3; 8 bases agree with TRBD2. This CDR3 has 16 residues. With 0 bases clipped from V and 4 bases from J, the junction kept 6 bases outside the gene matches. Germline values: CDR1 MNHEY, CDR2 SVGAGI. The CDR3 bases are TGTGCCAGCAGTTACTCGGAGCGGGGGACCTCAGATACGCAGTATTTT. Protein sequence: CASSYSERGTSDTQYF.

The chain carries TRBV6-1 and TRBJ2-2; unclear D gene. CDR3 length equals 13 residues. Germline CDR1 and CDR2: MNHNS and SASEGT. Trimming removed 6 bases from V and 6 bases from J, with 11 bases in between. As DNA, the CDR3 is TGTGCCAGCAGAGGTGTGGGTTCCGGGGAGCTGTTTTTT. Translating gives CASRGVGSGELFF.

This clonotype was picked up a small number of times. The rearrangement joins TRBV29-1 to TRBJ1-1; TRBD1 is a possible D gene (6 bases). Germline lookup yields CDR1 SQVTM and CDR2 ANQGSEA. The CDR3 contains 14 residues. The germline V and J ends were trimmed by 3 bases and 1 base, with 12 bases remaining between them. The CDR3 here is CSVDRGGGNTEAFF. The CDR3 coding sequence is TGCAGCGTTGATCGGGGAGGGGGGAACACTGAAGCTTTCTTT.

V and J are TRBV28 and TRBJ1-3, with D possibly matching TRBD1 (5 bases). Trimming stripped 3 bases from V and 6 bases from J, with 12 bases between. Germline V gives CDR1 MDHEN, CDR2 SYDVKM. The CDR3 covers 14 residues. The DNA of the CDR3 is TGTGCCAGCAGTTTCGCGGCAGGGTCAAACACCATATATTTT. It specifies CASSFAAGSNTIYF.

The V call is TRBV4-1, the J call TRBJ2-7; a possible D gene is TRBD2 (7 bases). Looked up from germline, CDR1 is MGHRA and CDR2 is YSYEKL. CDR3 length: 15 amino acids. Trimming shortened V by 4 bases and J by 3 bases, and 16 bases separated the two germline ends. CDR3 amino acids: CASSRRGAILYEQYV. DNA for the CDR3: TGCGCCAGCAGCCGCCGGGGGGCCATTCTCTACGAGCAGTACGTC.